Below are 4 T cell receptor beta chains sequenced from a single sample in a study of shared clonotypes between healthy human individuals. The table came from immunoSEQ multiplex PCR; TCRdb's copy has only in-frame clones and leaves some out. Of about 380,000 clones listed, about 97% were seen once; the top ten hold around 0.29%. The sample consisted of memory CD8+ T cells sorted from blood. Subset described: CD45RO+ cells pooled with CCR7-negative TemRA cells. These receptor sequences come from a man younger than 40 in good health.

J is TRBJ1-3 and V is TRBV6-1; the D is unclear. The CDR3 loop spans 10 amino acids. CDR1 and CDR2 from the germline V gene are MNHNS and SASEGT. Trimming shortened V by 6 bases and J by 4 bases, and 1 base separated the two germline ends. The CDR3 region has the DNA TGTGCCAGCAGGGGAAACACCATATATTTT. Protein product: CASRGNTIYF.

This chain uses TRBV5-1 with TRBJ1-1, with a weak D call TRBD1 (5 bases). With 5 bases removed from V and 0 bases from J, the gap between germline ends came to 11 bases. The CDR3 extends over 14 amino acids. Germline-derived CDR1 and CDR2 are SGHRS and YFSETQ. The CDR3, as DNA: TGCGCCAGCAGGGGGAGGGGTCTGAACACTGAAGCTTTCTTT. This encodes CASRGRGLNTEAFF. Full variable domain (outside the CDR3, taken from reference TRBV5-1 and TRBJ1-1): KAGVTQTPRYLIKTRGQQVTLSCSPISGHRSVSWYQQTPGQGLQFLFEYFSETQRNKGNFPGRFSGRQFSNSRSEMNVSTLELGDSALYLCASRGRGLNTEAFFGQGTRLTVV.

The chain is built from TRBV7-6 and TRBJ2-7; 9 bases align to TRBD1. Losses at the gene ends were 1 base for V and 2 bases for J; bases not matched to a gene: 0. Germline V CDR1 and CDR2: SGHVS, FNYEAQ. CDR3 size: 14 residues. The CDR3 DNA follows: TGTGCCAGCAGCTTAGGGACAGGGGCCTACGAGCAGTACTTC. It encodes CASSLGTGAYEQYF.

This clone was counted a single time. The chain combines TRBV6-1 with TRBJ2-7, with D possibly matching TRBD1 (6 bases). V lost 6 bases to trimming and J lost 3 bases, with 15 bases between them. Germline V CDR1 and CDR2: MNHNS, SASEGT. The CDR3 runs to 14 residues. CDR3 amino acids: CASRSRQAFYEQYF. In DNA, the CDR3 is TGTGCCAGCAGAAGTAGACAGGCCTTCTACGAGCAGTACTTC.